The present TCR beta chain was sequenced within a study of blood T cell repertoires in COVID-19 (dated by TCRdb to 2020 to 2022). As for the study more broadly: The collaborator samples originated in the United States, Italy and Spain and spanned the acute and convalescent phases of COVID-19. HLA class I and class II types, where available, came from metadata supplied by the sample provider rather than from assay-based typing. Subjects who had been exposed to COVID-19, were actively infected with it, or had recovered from it provided the deeply sampled blood TCRbeta repertoires that made up the dataset. The samples were drawn from two sources: the first 160 participants of the ongoing ImmuneRACE study, and 1,254 subjects contributed by 6 global collaborators. The material from the prospective study consisted of cDNA or gDNA derived from T cells, B-cell-depleted T cells, or PBMCs. Nearly every sample came with metadata listing a de-identified subject ID, COVID-19 status, age in years and sex. The repertoires were released in a freely available public database meant as a resource for research on the immune response to SARS-CoV-2.

The immunoSEQ Assay, a bias-controlled multiplex PCR, was used to amplify TCRbeta CDR3 regions from genomic DNA. The original methods were these. The number of nucleated cells in each sample was estimated by amplification of reference gene primers within the assay. Sequence reads were collapsed and filtered to measure the absolute abundance of every unique TCRbeta CDR3 rearrangement. For each sample, productive Simpson clonality was calculated by taking the square root of Simpson's diversity index across productive rearrangements. In its TCRdb copy, this immuneACCESS table keeps in-frame sequences only and misses some clones. Where compared with another copy, unresolved V genes explain less than half of these, and the others have no known cause. From that table come the V and J calls and clone size; the DNA was used to work out D and trimming. A total of around 190,000 clones appear in this sample, about 88% of them only once. 3% to 3.5% of the sample is held by the ten biggest clonotypes.

The V end gives up 4 bases and the J end 7 bases, leaving 7 bases in the junction not matched to a gene. CDR1 is given as SGHNT and CDR2 as YYREEE, both from the germline V gene (reference sequence). The CDR3 measures 13 amino acids from cysteine to phenylalanine. Solely the CDR3 DNA is kept, with 39 bases framed from the first base. The investigation overall reported the following: How much clinical and demographic metadata was included differed by source and by participant, and the metadata was provided uncurated.

Concerning this clone: Which antigen it targets is not known. Per-base qualities were not stored, and no clone one base away is much larger.

Participants in the prospective study were aged about 18 to 100 years, lived in some 24 United States geographic areas, and enrolled through a virtual design. To assign participants to cohorts, the prospective study relied on clinical history that participants themselves reported in a screening survey and a study questionnaire. Recovered participants in ImmuneRACE Cohort 3 were defined by two consecutive negative NP/OP PCR tests, clearance by a healthcare professional, or resolution of symptoms. Each participant in the prospective study had whole blood, serum and a nasopharyngeal or oropharyngeal swab collected by mobile phlebotomists. Additional blood draws and questionnaires over an approximately two-month period could optionally be provided by prospective study participants. Blood samples from the prospective study were shipped frozen or at room temperature prior to DNA extraction.

The sequence was obtained from a woman aged 25 to 39 who had recovered from COVID-19. The sample taken for sequencing was PBMCs or T cells enriched from blood (not recorded which). The rearrangement combines TRBV5-4 with TRBJ1-1, with 7 junctional bases fitting TRBD1. The DNA sequence is as follows: TGTGCCAGCAGCCCGGGACAGAGAAATGAAGCTTTCTTT. It codes for CASSPGQRNEAFF.